The present T cell receptor (beta chain) was sequenced within a study of blood T cells in healthy people across ages. The CDR3 runs to 14 residues. The germline V gene encodes CDR1 DFQATT and CDR2 SNEGSKA (reference sequence). V was pared by 6 bases and J by 6 bases, with 15 bases between. Overall study results and limits: It was held that diversity estimates obtained from one million T cells represented underestimates.

Then a second PCR, running roughly 7 to 11 cycles, was carried out with a sample-barcoded 5' primer and a J-beta primer mix. TCRdb ran MiXCR on the 5' RACE reads and lists one entry per CDR3 protein. The sample has 1.5 million to 2 million distinct CDR3 sequences; roughly 30% are singletons. About this clonotype: Its target is unknown.

The source is a woman aged 25 to 39 in good health. Specimen: blood. J is TRBJ1-6 and V is TRBV20-1; TRBD1 might be the D (6 bases). CDR3 amino acids: CSAAWTEANSPLHF. The CDR3 bases are TGCAGTGCCGCCTGGACAGAAGCTAATTCACCCCTCCACTTT.